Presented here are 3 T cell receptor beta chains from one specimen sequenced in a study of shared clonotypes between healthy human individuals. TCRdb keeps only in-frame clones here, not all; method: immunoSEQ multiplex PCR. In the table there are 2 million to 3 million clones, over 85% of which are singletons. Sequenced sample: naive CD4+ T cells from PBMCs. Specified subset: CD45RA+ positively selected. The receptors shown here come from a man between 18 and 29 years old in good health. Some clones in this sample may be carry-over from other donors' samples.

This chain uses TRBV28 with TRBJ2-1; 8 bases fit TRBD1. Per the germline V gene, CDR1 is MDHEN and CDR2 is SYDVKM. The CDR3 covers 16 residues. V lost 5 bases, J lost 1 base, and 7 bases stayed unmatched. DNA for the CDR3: TGTGCCAGCAGTCCGACAGGGGCTTTATCCTACAATGAGCAGTTCTTC. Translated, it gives CASSPTGALSYNEQFF.

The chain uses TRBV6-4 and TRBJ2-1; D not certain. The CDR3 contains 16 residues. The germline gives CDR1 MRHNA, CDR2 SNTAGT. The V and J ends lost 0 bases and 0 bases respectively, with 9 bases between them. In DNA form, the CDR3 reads TGTGCCAGCAGTGACTCCGCTGCCCGCTCCTACAATGAGCAGTTCTTC. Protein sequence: CASSDSAARSYNEQFF.

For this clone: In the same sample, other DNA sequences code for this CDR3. The CDR3 DNA follows: TGTGCCAGCAGCCCCCCGTACAGCACAGATACGCAGTATTTT. Translated, it gives CASSPPYSTDTQYF. The V call is TRBV5-6, the J call TRBJ2-3; D uncertain. Germline loops: CDR1 SGHDT, CDR2 YYEEEE. Trimming removed 4 bases from V and 0 bases from J, with 9 bases in between. This CDR3 contains 14 residues. The entire variable domain, with the rest obtained from reference TRBV5-6 and TRBJ2-3, is as follows: DAGVTQSPTHLIKTRGQQVTLRCSPKSGHDTVSWYQQALGQGPQFIFQYYEEEERQRGNFPDRFSGHQFPNYSSELNVNALLLGDSALYLCASSPPYSTDTQYFGPGTRLTVL.